This T cell receptor (beta chain) stems from a study of T cell repertoires and HLA-DP antigens. For the study at large: In vitro CD4+ alloreactivity was against HeLa-presented HLA-DP. A couple of male donors and one female donor spanned ages 18-to-29 through 60-to-69.

A remark on this clone: Its antigen is unknown.

Looked up from germline, CDR1 is MNHNS and CDR2 is SASEGT. Trimming cost V 4 bases and J 4 bases, with 10 bases left between them. This CDR3 has 14 amino acids. Amplification used primers for 54 TRBV and 13 TRBJ segments. Only in-frame clones appear in the TCRdb table, and some are missing; sequencing was by immunoSEQ multiplex PCR. The sample has 65,000 to 90,000 clones; roughly 78% are singletons. V and J are TRBV6-1 and TRBJ1-4; D unclear. Sequencing was carried out using CD4+ T cells from PBMCs. The sequence came from a man between 60 and 70 years old in good health and CMV-seronegative. CDR3 region: CASSAPALNEKLFF. Here the CDR3 DNA reads TGTGCCAGCAGTGCCCCAGCCCTTAATGAAAAACTGTTTTTT.